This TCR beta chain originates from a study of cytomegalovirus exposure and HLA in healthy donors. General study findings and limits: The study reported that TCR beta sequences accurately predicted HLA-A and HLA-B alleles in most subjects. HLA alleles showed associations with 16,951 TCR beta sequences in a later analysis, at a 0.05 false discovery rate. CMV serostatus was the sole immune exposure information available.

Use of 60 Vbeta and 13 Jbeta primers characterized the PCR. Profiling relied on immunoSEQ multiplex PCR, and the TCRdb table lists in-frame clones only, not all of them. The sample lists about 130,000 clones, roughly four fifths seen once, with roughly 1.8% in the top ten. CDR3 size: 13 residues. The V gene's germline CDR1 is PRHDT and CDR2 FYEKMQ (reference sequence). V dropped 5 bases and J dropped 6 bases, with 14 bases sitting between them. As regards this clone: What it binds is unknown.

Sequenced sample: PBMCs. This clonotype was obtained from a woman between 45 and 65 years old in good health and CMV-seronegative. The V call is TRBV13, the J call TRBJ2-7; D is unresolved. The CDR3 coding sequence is TGTGCCAGCAGCACACATCCCCTTGGCGAGCAGTACTTC. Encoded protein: CASSTHPLGEQYF.